This is a list of T cell receptor beta chains from one sample in a study of shared clonotypes between healthy human individuals. Sequenced by immunoSEQ multiplex PCR; TCRdb stores in-frame clones only, minus some. The sample contains some 600,000 clones, roughly 96% of which appear only once. The specimen was naive CD8+ T cells sorted from blood. All receptors derive from a woman aged 25 to 45 in good health. Both conserved end residues are part of each CDR3. A D gene is named only where the DNA matches it firmly. A clone size is listed for some rows: how often the clone was seen (once, few, many), or a class if it is expanded.

clone_size	v_call	j_call	d_call	cdr3_nt	cdr3_aa
.	TRBV5-1	TRBJ2-1	.	TGCGCCAGCAGCTTCGAGACGGGTAACAATGAGCAGTTCTTC	CASSFETGNNEQFF
.	TRBV5-4	TRBJ2-1	.	TGTGCCAGCAGCTTTGCGGGACGGGGTACCGATGAGCAGTTCTTC	CASSFAGRGTDEQFF
few	TRBV6-5	TRBJ1-1	.	TGTGCCAGCAGTGGACAACGTAAGAACACTGAAGCTTTCTTT	CASSGQRKNTEAFF
.	TRBV19	TRBJ2-3	TRBD2	TGTGCCAGTAGCGGACTAGCTGTCGCAGATACGCAGTATTTT	CASSGLAVADTQYF
.	TRBV28	TRBJ2-7	.	TGTGCCAGCTGCTATTCCCACCGGACTCAGAGCTACGAGCAGTACTTC	CASCYSHRTQSYEQYF
.	TRBV19	TRBJ1-4	.	TGTGCCAGTAGGCAAAAGAGGGCAGAGGAAAAACTGTTTTTT	CASRQKRAEEKLFF
.	TRBV19	TRBJ2-7	TRBD2	TGTGCCAGTAGTATCACGGGACTAGTCTACGAGCAGTACTTC	CASSITGLVYEQYF
.	TRBV7-9	TRBJ2-3	.	TGTGCCAGCGAGAGCAACAGCCCTAGCACAGATACGCAGTATTTT	CASESNSPSTDTQYF
.	TRBV9	TRBJ2-3	TRBD2	TGTGCCAGCAGCTTACTAGCGGATAACACAGATACGCAGTATTTT	CASSLLADNTDTQYF
.	TRBV19	TRBJ2-1	.	TGTGCCAGTACCGCCTTGGCGAATTCCTACAATGAGCAGTTCTTC	CASTALANSYNEQFF
.	TRBV6-6	TRBJ1-1	TRBD1	TGTGCCAGCAGCACCGGACAGGGACACACTGAAGCTTTCTTT	CASSTGQGHTEAFF
.	TRBV30	TRBJ2-7	.	TGTGCCCGGGGTGAGGGAGACTACGAGCAGTACTTC	CARGEGDYEQYF
.	TRBV5-4	TRBJ2-1	.	TGTGCCAGCAGCTTGGAAGGGGCCCGTGATGAGCAGTTCTTC	CASSLEGARDEQFF
.	TRBV30	TRBJ2-1	TRBD2	TGTGCCTGGAGTGTCGGGACTAGCGTAAATGAGCAGTTCTTC	CAWSVGTSVNEQFF
.	TRBV15	TRBJ2-2	TRBD2	TGTGCCACCAGCAGACTAGCGGGAGCTTTCACCGGGGAGCTGTTTTTT	CATSRLAGAFTGELFF
.	TRBV27	TRBJ2-7	TRBD2	TGTGCCAGCAGTTTCGGGACTAGCGGGAGGAAGGAGCAGTACTTC	CASSFGTSGRKEQYF
.	TRBV15	TRBJ1-5	.	TGTGCCACCAGCAGCGACAGCCGTAGCAATCAGCCCCAGCATTTT	CATSSDSRSNQPQHF
.	TRBV6-5	TRBJ2-1	TRBD1	TGTGCCAGCAGGCAGGACAGGGTAATGAATGAGCAGTTCTTC	CASRQDRVMNEQFF
.	TRBV7-9	TRBJ1-5	TRBD1	TGTGCCAGCAGCGCCACGACAGGGACTAGCAATCAGCCCCAGCATTTT	CASSATTGTSNQPQHF
.	TRBV5-6	TRBJ2-7	.	TGTGCCAGCAGCGGCCAGGGCTACGAGCAGTACTTC	CASSGQGYEQYF
.	TRBV27	TRBJ2-3	TRBD2	TGTGCCAGCAGTTTAGGGACTAGCGGATCAGATACGCAGTATTTT	CASSLGTSGSDTQYF
once	TRBV7-3	TRBJ2-3	.	TGTGCCAGCAGCTTAACTGGAATTTCCCGCACAGATACGCAGTATTTT	CASSLTGISRTDTQYF
.	TRBV13	TRBJ2-7	.	TGTGCCAGCAGCTTTGGTAGCGTTGATCACGAGCAGTACTTC	CASSFGSVDHEQYF
.	TRBV19	TRBJ2-1	.	TGTGCCAGTAGTATCGTGGGGGAGCAGTTCTTC	CASSIVGEQFF
.	TRBV4-1	TRBJ2-2	TRBD2	TGCGCCAGCAGCCAAGAGTGGGTGCTAGCGGGTCCCGGGGAGCTGTTTTTT	CASSQEWVLAGPGELFF
once	TRBV15	TRBJ2-1	TRBD2	TGTGCCTCTAGCGGGAGATCCTATGAGCAGTTCTTC	CASSGRSYEQFF
.	TRBV7-8	TRBJ2-1	.	TGTGCCAGCAGCACGACAGGTTTAGGCAATGAGCAGTTCTTC	CASSTTGLGNEQFF
.	TRBV27	TRBJ1-3	.	TGTGCCAGCAGGACCTTCAACGGAAACACCATATATTTT	CASRTFNGNTIYF
.	TRBV29-1	TRBJ2-1	TRBD2	TGCAGCTCTAGCGGGAGCTCCTACAATGAGCAGTTCTTC	CSSSGSSYNEQFF
.	TRBV13	TRBJ2-1	TRBD2	TGTGCCAGCAGCTCCACAGCGGGAGTGAGGGATGAGCAGTTCTTC	CASSSTAGVRDEQFF
.	TRBV2	TRBJ2-3	TRBD2	TGTGCCAGCAAGAGGACTAGCGGACACACAGATACGCAGTATTTT	CASKRTSGHTDTQYF
.	TRBV4-1	TRBJ2-7	TRBD1	TGCGCCAGCAGCCATGACAGGGGGCGATACGAGCAGTACTTC	CASSHDRGRYEQYF
.	TRBV4-1	TRBJ2-1	TRBD2	TGCGCCAGCAGCCAAGATCCAACAAGCGGGGCCTACAATGAGCAGTTCTTC	CASSQDPTSGAYNEQFF
.	TRBV13	TRBJ1-4	.	TGTGCCAGCAGCCCCCCGGGACTGATGAATGAAAAACTGTTTTTT	CASSPPGLMNEKLFF
.	TRBV7-8	TRBJ2-1	.	TGTGCCAGCAGCTTAGGGCGGGTGTCCTACAATGAGCAGTTCTTC	CASSLGRVSYNEQFF
.	TRBV2	TRBJ2-1	.	TGTGCCAGCAGTGAATGGATACTTCCTGAGCAGTTCTTC	CASSEWILPEQFF
.	TRBV5-1	TRBJ2-3	TRBD2	TGCGCCAGCAGCCTGGTGGGGAGGGGAGGCACAGATACGCAGTATTTT	CASSLVGRGGTDTQYF
.	TRBV2	TRBJ1-5	TRBD1	TGTGCCAGCAGTCTTGGACAGGGTTATCAGCCCCAGCATTTT	CASSLGQGYQPQHF
.	TRBV2	TRBJ2-5	TRBD2	TGTGCCAGCAGTGATGAGGGTAGCGGGAGAGGAGAGACCCAGTACTTC	CASSDEGSGRGETQYF
.	TRBV6-1	TRBJ2-7	TRBD1	TGTGCCAGCAGTGAATTAGGGACAGAGTCCTACGAGCAGTACTTC	CASSELGTESYEQYF
.	TRBV11-2	TRBJ2-2	TRBD2	TGTGCCAGCAGATCACCCGGGAGGAATGCCGGGGAGCTGTTTTTT	CASRSPGRNAGELFF
.	TRBV27	TRBJ2-7	.	TGTGCCAGCAGTTGGGGGGCGCGGAAAGAGCAGTACTTC	CASSWGARKEQYF
.	TRBV6-6	TRBJ1-1	.	TGTGCCAGCAGTTACAACCAGGGGTTGAGCACTGAAGCTTTCTTT	CASSYNQGLSTEAFF